Below are 15 T cell receptor beta chains sequenced from a single sample in a study of cytomegalovirus exposure and HLA in healthy donors. The PCR ran on 60 Vbeta and 13 Jbeta primers. Clones were sequenced by immunoSEQ multiplex PCR, and TCRdb holds only the in-frame ones, with some missing. The table has approximately 60,000 clones, roughly four fifths seen once; the top ten hold around 4.7%. Material: PBMCs. All receptors come from a man aged 25 to 45 in good health and CMV-seronegative.

A single count supports this clone. The rearrangement links TRBV6-6 to TRBJ2-1; 8 bases fit TRBD1. Germline CDR1 MNHNY, CDR2 SVGAGI (reference sequence). V lost 7 bases to trimming and J lost 9 bases; unmatched junction nucleotides: 5. CDR3 length: 12 amino acids. CDR3 in amino acids: CASTRTGCEQFF. The DNA for the CDR3 is TGTGCCAGCACCCGGACAGGGTGTGAGCAGTTCTTC.

The chain recombines TRBV27 with TRBJ2-3; D gene ambiguous. Trimming took off 5 bases at V and 4 bases at J, with 16 bases between the two ends. The CDR3 contains 15 residues. The germline V gene has CDR1 MNHEY and CDR2 SMNVEV (reference sequence). The CDR3 loop is CASSPQFYRPDTQYF. The CDR3 DNA reads TGTGCCAGCAGTCCGCAGTTTTACCGCCCAGATACGCAGTATTTT.

The V and J genes are TRBV7-2 and TRBJ2-7; 9 bases are a match to TRBD2. The CDR3 is 15 amino acids. V lost 1 base and J lost 4; bases outside the gene matches: 5. The germline V gene encodes CDR1 SGHTA and CDR2 FQGNSA. Written as DNA, the CDR3 is TGTGCCAGCAGCTTAGGGCCTAGCGGGAATTACGAGCAGTACTTC. Its translation: CASSLGPSGNYEQYF. Using reference TRBV7-2 and TRBJ2-7 for the parts outside the CDR3, the full variable domain is GAGVSQSPSNKVTEKGKDVELRCDPISGHTALYWYRQSLGQGLEFLIYFQGNSAPDKSGLPSDRFSAERTGGSVSTLTIQRTQQEDSAVYLCASSLGPSGNYEQYFGPGTRLTVT.

The chain is built from TRBV11-1 and TRBJ2-7; TRBD2 agrees at 9 bases. Germline-derived CDR1 and CDR2 are SGHAT and FQDESV (reference sequence). V trimming: 5 bases; J trimming: 2 bases; junction bases outside the gene matches: 10. The CDR3 length is 16 residues. The chain's CDR3 is CASSPSVAGAAYEQYF. CDR3 coding DNA: TGTGCCAGCAGCCCATCGGTAGCGGGGGCCGCCTACGAGCAGTACTTC.

V usage is TRBV5-4 and J usage is TRBJ2-5; 10 positions agree with TRBD1. The J call may be in error: the DNA end matches TRBJ2-7 better. CDR1 and CDR2 from the germline V gene are SGHNT and YYREEE (reference sequence). The CDR3 loop spans 14 amino acids. CDR3 protein: CASSSGTGAYEQYF. The CDR3 DNA reads TGTGCCAGCAGTTCCGGGACAGGGGCCTACGAGCAGTACTTC.

The V gene is TRBV27, the J gene TRBJ2-3; no firm D call. CDR1 MNHEY and CDR2 SMNVEV come from the germline V gene (reference sequence). Trimming shortened V by 3 bases and J by 0 bases, and 4 bases separated the two germline ends. CDR3 length: 13 residues. CDR3 loop: CASSFSSTDTQYF. In DNA, the CDR3 is TGTGCCAGCAGTTTTTCTAGCACAGATACGCAGTATTTT.

The rearrangement uses TRBV5-1 and TRBJ2-2; no reliable D call. CDR1 is SGHRS, CDR2 YFSETQ, per germline. The CDR3 totals 15 residues. Trimming stripped 0 bases from V and 2 bases from J, with 8 bases between. The DNA for the CDR3 is TGCGCCAGCAGCTTGGGAGGATTCAACACCGGGGAGCTGTTTTTT. It translates to CASSLGGFNTGELFF.

This clone came up a few times. As DNA, the CDR3 is TGTGCCAGCAGTTCCCAGGGTTCACCCCTCCACTTT. It translates to CASSSQGSPLHF. V and J are TRBV6-5 and TRBJ1-6; D is possibly TRBD1 (5 bases). V dropped 4 bases and J dropped 9 bases, with 7 bases sitting between them. The CDR3 covers 12 residues. Germline V gene lookup returns CDR1 MNHEY and CDR2 SVGAGI.

This chain links TRBV5-4 with TRBJ2-5, with 8 bases identical to TRBD2. J gave up 5 bases and V 0 bases, and 6 bases lay outside the gene matches. CDR1 is SGHNT, CDR2 YYREEE, per germline (reference sequence). The CDR3 is 15 amino acids. The CDR3, as DNA: TGTGCCAGCAGCTTGGGGGCGGGGGGTACGGAGACCCAGTACTTC. Translated, it gives CASSLGAGGTETQYF.

V usage is TRBV30 and J usage is TRBJ1-4, with D possibly TRBD1 on 5 matching bases. The CDR3 sequence is 17 residues long. Germline CDR1 GTSNPN, CDR2 SVGIG (reference sequence). Trimming cost V 0 bases and J 7 bases, with 21 bases left between them. CDR3 DNA: TGTGCCTGGAGTGTACGTGCGGGAGGCAGGGCTGGTGAAAAACTGTTTTTT. Encoded protein: CAWSVRAGGRAGEKLFF.

The chain joins TRBV7-9 to TRBJ2-2; 7 bases fit TRBD2. J lost 6 bases, V lost 10 bases, and 14 bases had no gene match. Germline V gives CDR1 SEHNR, CDR2 FQNEAQ (reference sequence). The length of the CDR3 is 15 residues. CDR3 coding DNA: TGTGCCACCGTGGAGGCATCTGGGAGGGCCGGGGAGCTGTTTTTT. It specifies CATVEASGRAGELFF.

This chain joins TRBV5-1 and TRBJ2-5; 10 bases align to TRBD2. V was pared by 2 bases and J by 4 bases, with 5 bases of the junction left unmatched. From germline, CDR1 is SGHRS and CDR2 YFSETQ. The CDR3 has 15 residues. As DNA, the CDR3 is TGCGCCAGCAGCTTTGTGGGACTAGCGAGAGAGACCCAGTACTTC. Encoded protein: CASSFVGLARETQYF.

This sequence joins TRBV2 and TRBJ2-1, with TRBD2 matching 10 bases. V lost 5 bases to trimming and J lost 0 bases; unmatched junction nucleotides: 7. Germline CDR1 SNHLY, CDR2 FYNNEI. CDR3 length: 17 residues. The CDR3 nucleotides are TGTGCCAGCAGTACATACCGGACTAGCGGCTCCTACAATGAGCAGTTCTTC. Translated: CASSTYRTSGSYNEQFF.

The V call is TRBV21-1, the J call TRBJ2-3; the D call TRBD2 from the table was never checked on the DNA. TRBV21-1 is listed as a pseudogene. CDR3 length equals 18 residues. CDR3 sequence: CASSKGLAGPNSTDTQYF. CDR3 DNA sequence: TGTGCCAGCAGCAAGGGACTAGCGGGACCTAATAGCACAGATACGCAGTATTTT.

On this clone: Other DNA sequences in this specimen translate into the identical CDR3. As DNA, the CDR3 is TGTGCCAGCAGCGTAGCCACAGGGTATGGCTACACCTTC. Residues: CASSVATGYGYTF. The chain joins TRBV9 to TRBJ1-2; TRBD1 is a possible D gene (6 bases). V was shortened by 0 bases and J by 5 bases, with 8 bases between the two germline ends. Germline CDR1 SGDLS, CDR2 YYNGEE. This CDR3 has 13 residues.